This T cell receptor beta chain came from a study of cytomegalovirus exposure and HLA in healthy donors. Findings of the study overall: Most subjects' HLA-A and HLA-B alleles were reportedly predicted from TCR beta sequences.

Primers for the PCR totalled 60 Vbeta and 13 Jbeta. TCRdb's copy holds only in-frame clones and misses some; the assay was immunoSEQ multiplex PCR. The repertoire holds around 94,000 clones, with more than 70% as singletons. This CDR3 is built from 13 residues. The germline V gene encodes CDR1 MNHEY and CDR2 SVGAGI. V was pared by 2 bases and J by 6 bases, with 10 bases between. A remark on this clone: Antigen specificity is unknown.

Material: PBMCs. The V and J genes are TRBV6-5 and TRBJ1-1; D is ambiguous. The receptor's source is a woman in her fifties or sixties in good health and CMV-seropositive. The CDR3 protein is CASSYTPRAEAFF. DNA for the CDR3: TGTGCCAGCAGTTACACGCCTCGGGCTGAAGCTTTCTTT.